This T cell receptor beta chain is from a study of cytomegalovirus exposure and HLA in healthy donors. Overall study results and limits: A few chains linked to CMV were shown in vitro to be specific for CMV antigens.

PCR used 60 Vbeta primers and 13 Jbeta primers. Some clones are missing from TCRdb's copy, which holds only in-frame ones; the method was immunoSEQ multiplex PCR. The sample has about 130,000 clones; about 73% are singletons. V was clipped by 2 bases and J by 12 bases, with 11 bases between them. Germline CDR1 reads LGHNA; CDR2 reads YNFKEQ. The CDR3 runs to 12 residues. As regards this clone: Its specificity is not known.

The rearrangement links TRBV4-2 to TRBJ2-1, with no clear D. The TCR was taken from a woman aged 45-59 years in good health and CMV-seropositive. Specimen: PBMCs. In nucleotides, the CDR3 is TGTGCCAGCAGCCAAATCCCTAGAGTGCAGTTCTTC. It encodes CASSQIPRVQFF.